The 22 T cell receptor beta chains below come from one sample, sequenced in a study of technical replicates of blood from several donors. Produced via immunoSEQ multiplex PCR; TCRdb's table is partial and in-frame only. The sample carries tens of thousands of clones, more than 85% recorded once. Sequenced sample: PBMCs. The source is a human donor in good health. Some clones in this sample may be carry-over from other donors' samples.

The sample holds one count of this clone. This chain links TRBV7-3 with TRBJ2-1; 7 bases are shared with TRBD2. Germline CDR1 reads SGHTA; CDR2 reads FQGTGA. V gave up 5 bases and J gave up 0 bases; unmatched junction bases: 4. CDR3 length equals 15 residues. The CDR3 DNA follows: TGTGCCAGCAGCCGCGGGACTAACTCCTACAATGAGCAGTTCTTC. Protein: CASSRGTNSYNEQFF.

The chain combines TRBV7-7 with TRBJ2-1; D possibly corresponds to TRBD1 (5 bases). The germline CDR1 and CDR2 sequences are SSHAT and FNYEAQ (reference sequence). The CDR3 covers 15 residues. V lost 1 base and J lost 2, with 9 bases in between. CDR3 amino acids: CASSLDQGPYNEQFF. The CDR3 DNA follows: TGTGCCAGCAGCTTAGACCAGGGCCCCTACAATGAGCAGTTCTTC.

This clone was seen a single time. The chain is built from TRBV9 and TRBJ2-7; 8 bases line up with TRBD2. CDR1 is SGDLS and CDR2 is YYNGEE in the germline V gene. This CDR3 is 14 amino acids long. The V and J ends lost 4 bases and 0 bases, in that order; junction bases with no gene match: 3. The CDR3 DNA follows: TGTGCCAGCAGCACAAGCGGGAGCTCCTACGAGCAGTACTTC. The encoded protein is CASSTSGSSYEQYF.

The rearrangement links TRBV19 to TRBJ1-2, with D perhaps TRBD1 (6 bases). CDR3 size: 15 residues. Trimming removed 3 bases from V and 1 base from J, with 12 bases in between. The V gene's germline CDR1 is LNHDA and CDR2 SQIVND (reference sequence). The CDR3 protein is CASSISAGDNYGYTF. DNA for the CDR3: TGTGCCAGTAGTATTTCGGCAGGGGATAACTATGGCTACACCTTC. The complete variable domain, with remaining parts taken from reference TRBV19 and TRBJ1-2, reads DGGITQSPKYLFRKEGQNVTLSCEQNLNHDAMYWYRQDPGQGLRLIYYSQIVNDFQKGDIAEGYSVSREKKESFPLTVTSAQKNPTAFYLCASSISAGDNYGYTFGSGTRLTVV.

This chain joins TRBV5-1 and TRBJ2-1; TRBD2 agrees at 11 bases. Germline V gene lookup returns CDR1 SGHRS and CDR2 YFSETQ. Trimming at V came to 3 bases and at J to 8 bases, leaving 7 bases not matched to a gene. This CDR3 comprises 15 residues. Here the CDR3 reads CASSSSGRLRDEQFF. The CDR3 nucleotides are TGCGCCAGCAGCTCTAGCGGGAGGCTAAGGGATGAGCAGTTCTTC.

This clone came up once. This chain connects TRBV6-5 to TRBJ2-2, with D tentatively TRBD1 (7 bases). The ends were cut back, 5 bases at V and 4 bases at J, with 14 bases in the middle. CDR1 and CDR2 from the germline V gene are MNHEY and SVGAGI. The CDR3 has 15 amino acids. CDR3 sequence (DNA): TGTGCCAGCAGTAGACTAGGGGGCGGCACCGGGGAGCTGTTTTTT. Its translation: CASSRLGGGTGELFF.

The chain combines TRBV7-2 with TRBJ1-1; possibly TRBD1 for D (6 bases). CDR1 and CDR2 (germline): SGHTA, FQGNSA. The V end was cut by 5 bases, the J end by 1 base, with 14 bases between. This CDR3 is built from 15 residues. The CDR3 DNA reads as TGTGCCAGCAGCCAAACAGGGATGCGGAACACTGAAGCTTTCTTT. Encoded protein: CASSQTGMRNTEAFF.

The gene calls are TRBV18 and TRBJ2-3, with D uncertain. The CDR3 extends over 14 amino acids. The V and J ends lost 3 bases and 2 bases respectively, with 9 bases between them. Germline-derived CDR1 and CDR2 are KGHSH and LQKENI. For the CDR3, the DNA is TGTGCCAGCTCACCTTATTCCCTCACAGATACGCAGTATTTT. The encoded protein is CASSPYSLTDTQYF.

This clone was picked up one time. The chain employs TRBV7-2 and TRBJ2-7, with 9 bases that match TRBD1. There are 16 residues in the CDR3. The germline CDR1 and CDR2 sequences are SGHTA and FQGNSA. J gave up 0 bases and V 5 bases, and 8 bases lay outside the gene matches. The DNA for the CDR3 is TGTGCCAGCAGCCCCAGACAGGGGGTTATCTCCTACGAGCAGTACTTC. Protein: CASSPRQGVISYEQYF.

In this sample, this clone turned up once. The chain is built from TRBV7-3 and TRBJ1-1; D gene uncertain. The germline gives CDR1 SGHTA, CDR2 FQGTGA. The CDR3 consists of 15 residues. The V end was cut by 5 bases, the J end by 0 bases, with 13 bases between. The CDR3 loop is CASSAYGSLNTEAFF. The CDR3 DNA is TGTGCCAGCAGCGCCTACGGGTCGCTGAACACTGAAGCTTTCTTT.

The chain links TRBV25-1 to TRBJ2-2, with 7 bases identical to TRBD2. The CDR3 contains 18 residues. Trimming at V came to 2 bases and at J to 3 bases, leaving 12 bases not matched to a gene. The V gene's germline CDR1 is MGHDK and CDR2 SYGVNS. The CDR3 nucleotides read TGTGCCAGCAGTGAAAGTGCGTCGGGAGGCGTGGACACCGGGGAGCTGTTTTTT. Translation: CASSESASGGVDTGELFF.

V and J are TRBV19 and TRBJ1-2; a weak D match, TRBD1 (6 bases). Trimming removed 1 base from V and 5 bases from J, with 11 bases in between. The CDR3 spans 14 residues. In germline, CDR1 is LNHDA, CDR2 SQIVND (reference sequence). The CDR3 spells CASSIGRGQYGYTF. The CDR3 region has the DNA TGTGCCAGTAGTATAGGCAGGGGCCAGTATGGCTACACCTTC.

V is TRBV30 and J is TRBJ1-6; TRBD1 might be the D (6 bases). This CDR3 contains 15 residues. V lost 8 bases and J 8 bases, leaving 22 bases between the germline ends. Germline-derived CDR1 and CDR2 are GTSNPN and SVGIG (reference sequence). The CDR3 coding sequence is TGTGCCGGTATTGACAGGAAACTACCGTATTCACCCCTCCACTTT. This encodes CAGIDRKLPYSPLHF.

The chain employs TRBV11-3 and TRBJ2-3; 8 bases fit TRBD1. The CDR3 covers 14 residues. The germline gives CDR1 SGHNT, CDR2 YENEEA. V lost 1 base, J lost 6 bases, and 3 bases stayed unmatched. The CDR3 coding sequence is TGTGCCAGCAGCTTAGGGACAGGGCGCGATACGCAGTATTTT. Encoded protein: CASSLGTGRDTQYF.

This clone is a singleton in its sample. The CDR3 is CASSLEGGNTIYF. CDR3 in DNA: TGTGCCAGCAGCTTAGAAGGGGGCAACACCATATATTTT. The chain uses TRBV7-2 and TRBJ1-3, with 7 bases that match TRBD1. The CDR3 is 13 residues long. Germline CDR1 is SGHTA and CDR2 is FQGNSA. With V trimmed by 1 base and J by 7 bases, 1 base remained unmatched.

This clone was seen a single time. V usage is TRBV4-2 and J usage is TRBJ2-3, with 8 positions matching TRBD2. The germline CDR1 and CDR2 sequences are LGHNA and YNFKEQ. The CDR3 runs to 17 residues. The V gene end was trimmed by 1 base and the J gene end by 1 base; junction bases not matched to a gene: 7. CDR3 in DNA: TGTGCCAGCAGCCAAGGTGTCAGCGGGGGCGGCACAGATACGCAGTATTTT. The encoded protein is CASSQGVSGGGTDTQYF.

This chain uses TRBV5-4 with TRBJ2-7, with TRBD1 identical over 7 bases. CDR1 and CDR2 (germline): SGHNT, YYREEE (reference sequence). With V trimmed by 1 base and J by 5 bases, 3 bases remained unmatched. This CDR3 contains 13 residues. This chain's CDR3 is CASSLIGQDEQYF. CDR3 nucleotides: TGTGCCAGCAGCTTGATAGGACAGGACGAGCAGTACTTC.

The chain joins TRBV18 to TRBJ1-4; TRBD1 aligns across 7 bases. V shed 6 bases and J 5 bases; nucleotides not matched to a gene: 9. CDR3 length equals 15 residues. CDR1 is KGHSH, CDR2 LQKENI, per germline. This chain's CDR3 is CASSQDRVGNEKLFF. The DNA for the CDR3 is TGTGCCAGCTCGCAAGACAGGGTTGGCAATGAAAAACTGTTTTTT.

As to this clone: Other DNA sequences from this sample encode an identical CDR3 as well. V and J are TRBV7-9 and TRBJ2-5, with 8 nucleotides matching TRBD2. CDR1 is SEHNR and CDR2 is FQNEAQ in the germline V gene (reference sequence). V was clipped by 6 bases and J by 1 base; unmatched bases: 4. CDR3 length: 14 residues. The CDR3 DNA reads TGTGCCAGCAGTCGCGCGGGGGGCCAAGAGACCCAGTACTTC. Its translation: CASSRAGGQETQYF. Drawing the rest from reference TRBV7-9 and TRBJ2-5, the complete variable domain is DTGVSQNPRHKITKRGQNVTFRCDPISEHNRLYWYRQTLGQGPEFLTYFQNEAQLEKSRLLSDRFSAERPKGSFSTLEIQRTEQGDSAMYLCASSRAGGQETQYFGPGTRLLVL.

The V and J genes are TRBV4-3 and TRBJ1-1, with no clear D. The CDR3 is 14 residues long. From germline, CDR1 is LGHNA and CDR2 YSLEER. The germline V and J ends were trimmed by 0 bases and 4 bases, with 9 bases remaining between them. CDR3 in amino acids: CASSQDRGITEAFF. CDR3 bases: TGCGCCAGCAGCCAAGATCGGGGAATCACTGAAGCTTTCTTT.

CDR3 loop: CASSFGGSYNSPLHF. In nucleotides, the CDR3 is TGTGCCAGCAGCTTCGGCGGCTCCTATAATTCACCCCTCCACTTT. V is TRBV7-9 and J is TRBJ1-6; D is unclear. Germline-derived CDR1 and CDR2 are SEHNR and FQNEAQ (reference sequence). The CDR3 has 15 amino acids. V was trimmed by 3 bases and J by 0 bases, leaving 6 bases between them.

This chain links TRBV5-1 with TRBJ2-7, with D tentatively TRBD1 (6 bases). The length of the CDR3 is 16 residues. V dropped 0 bases and J dropped 3 bases, with 16 bases sitting between them. Per germline, CDR1 SGHRS and CDR2 YFSETQ. The CDR3 sequence: CASSLEGEQGLYEQYF. CDR3 sequence (DNA): TGCGCCAGCAGCTTGGAGGGTGAGCAGGGGCTCTACGAGCAGTACTTC.